The source of this T cell receptor beta chain is a study of T cell repertoires in cytomegalovirus infection. Whole-study context: Indicated by public TCR beta signatures were CMV infection and matching HLA type.

Overall study findings and caveats: CMV-specific HLA-C-restricted TCR beta clonotypes dominated the ex vivo response.

The sample holds many counts of this clonotype. Its specificity is not known. TCRdb called the reads again in MiXCR, with one record for every CDR3 protein. The data contain roughly 77,000 distinct CDR3 sequences, over 3.5% of them singletons. Germline loops: CDR1 SEHNR, CDR2 FQNEAQ (reference sequence). V was pared by 5 bases and J by 3 bases, with 14 bases between. CDR3 length equals 15 residues. This clonotype originated in a human donor in good health (CMV status not recorded). Some clones in this sample may be carry-over from other donors' samples. This rearrangement joins TRBV7-9 to TRBJ1-5; weak D call: TRBD1 (6 bases). What was sequenced was PBMCs. The chain's CDR3 is CASSPSDSYNQPQHF. The CDR3 DNA is TGTGCCAGCAGCCCGTCGGACAGCTACAATCAGCCCCAGCATTTT.